This entry concerns a single T cell receptor (beta chain). The sample belongs to a study of cytomegalovirus exposure and HLA in healthy donors. PCR used 60 Vbeta primers and 13 Jbeta primers. Generated by immunoSEQ multiplex PCR, the TCRdb table keeps only in-frame clones and is missing some. This table lists more than 90,000 clones. The CDR3 covers 15 residues. With 5 bases removed from V and 10 bases from J, the gap between germline ends came to 21 bases. Germline V gene lookup returns CDR1 LGHNT and CDR2 FRNRAP. This TCR was recovered from a man aged 25 to 40 in good health and CMV-seronegative. The specimen sequenced was PBMCs. V and J are TRBV12-5 and TRBJ2-4; TRBD2 might be the D (7 bases). CDR3 DNA sequence: TGTGCTAGTGGTCGAGGGGAGGGGGGGCACCAGATTCAGTACTTC. This gives the protein CASGRGEGGHQIQYF.